This note documents a single TCR beta chain sequence. This clonotype was detected ten times or more. Its antigen is still unknown. Base quality data are lacking; no much larger clone is found one base away. V is reduced by 1 base and J by 1 base, leaving a spacing of 10 bases between them. For CDR1 and CDR2, the germline V gene lists KGHSH and LQKENI. Measured from the cysteine to the phenylalanine, the CDR3 is 16 residues long. Solely the CDR3 DNA is kept, with 48 bases framed from the first base. Every donor was a healthy Caucasian. The twin cohort consisted of three pairs of female monozygotic twins, all aged about 18 to 30 years. Peripheral blood mononuclear cells were used as the source from which RNA for TCR libraries was isolated. Libraries were prepared through 5' RACE. The instrument was an Illumina HiSeq 2000. Template switching added a universal primer binding site, and the final cDNA carried a unique molecular identifier that allowed TCR cDNA molecules to be counted accurately. Specific primers in the conserved constant-segment region were used to synthesize first-strand cDNA for the TCR alpha and beta chains. To control for contamination, every cDNA library was double barcoded, receiving both a SMART-Mk sample barcode and Illumina barcodes. TruSeq adapter sequences, together with Illumina sample barcodes, were added in two successive PCR steps. Sequencing of the TCR alpha and beta cDNA libraries was done on the Illumina HiSeq platform using custom primers. The source study handled its data this way. Raw reads were processed with MiGEC to extract unique molecular identifiers, and MiXCR was used to determine CDR3 positions. Recombination models were inferred per individual with the repgenHMM and IGoR tools using an EM algorithm. The analysis of shared clonotypes was done with the tcR package in R, with sharing normalized by the product of cloneset sizes. Out-of-frame nonproductive sequences were analyzed to study raw recombination free of thymic and clonal selection effects. In-frame beta chains were kept once TCRdb had trimmed the public reads at Q25 with fastp and called clones with MiXCR. Rows are combined by CDR3 protein, so each entry shows the most common genes and DNA. TCRdb, rather than the study authors, made the V and J calls. This sample gives under 900,000 distinct CDR3 sequences in total; 9% to 15% of them show up just once. The ten largest clones take up around 1.5% of the sample.

This entry is derived from a study of identical twins (dated by TCRdb to between 2015 and 2016). Notes on the research overall: To test whether fetal clonotypes persist, the study used deep sequencing on TCR alpha and beta repertoires from monozygotic twins, unrelated adults of various ages, and cord blood. To rule out contamination, replicate twin experiments were performed at different times with different library preparation protocols. Summary of the overall study and its limitations: Because the same donors could not be followed over many years, the conclusions depended on cross-sectional statistical analysis. Zero-insertion analyses could be partly confounded by invariant T cells such as MAIT and iNKT, though diverse VJ usage argued against such confounding for most clonotypes. Abundant cord blood beta clonotypes carried fewer insertions; young adult naive repertoires showed a weaker similar trend, while memory repertoires showed none. Excess twin sharing in beta out-of-frame sequences was weaker because fewer shared sequences lowered the signal-to-noise ratio. Compared with coincidental sharing between unrelated individuals, an excess of low generation-probability sequences was observed among out-of-frame TCR alpha sequences shared between twins. Out-of-frame TCR alpha sharing in monozygotic twins was systematically underestimated by recombination models, whereas sharing between unrelated individuals was in agreement with the recombination models.

This sample also appeared in a second study, on yellow fever vaccine responses in identical twins. From that second study: According to the authors, the vaccine-induced T cell response in identical twins seemed to be partly convergent and partly specific to each individual. Focusing on identical twins, the study followed the T cell clones that responded to the vaccine, and did so with precision.

The chain is made from TRBV18 and TRBJ1-4, with the D gene too uncertain to name. This TCR derives from a young woman in good health. The sequenced sample was PBMCs. The nucleotide sequence reads as follows: TGTGCCAGCTCACCACTCGTTGGAGGAACTAATGAAAAACTGTTTTTT. Translation gives CASSPLVGGTNEKLFF.